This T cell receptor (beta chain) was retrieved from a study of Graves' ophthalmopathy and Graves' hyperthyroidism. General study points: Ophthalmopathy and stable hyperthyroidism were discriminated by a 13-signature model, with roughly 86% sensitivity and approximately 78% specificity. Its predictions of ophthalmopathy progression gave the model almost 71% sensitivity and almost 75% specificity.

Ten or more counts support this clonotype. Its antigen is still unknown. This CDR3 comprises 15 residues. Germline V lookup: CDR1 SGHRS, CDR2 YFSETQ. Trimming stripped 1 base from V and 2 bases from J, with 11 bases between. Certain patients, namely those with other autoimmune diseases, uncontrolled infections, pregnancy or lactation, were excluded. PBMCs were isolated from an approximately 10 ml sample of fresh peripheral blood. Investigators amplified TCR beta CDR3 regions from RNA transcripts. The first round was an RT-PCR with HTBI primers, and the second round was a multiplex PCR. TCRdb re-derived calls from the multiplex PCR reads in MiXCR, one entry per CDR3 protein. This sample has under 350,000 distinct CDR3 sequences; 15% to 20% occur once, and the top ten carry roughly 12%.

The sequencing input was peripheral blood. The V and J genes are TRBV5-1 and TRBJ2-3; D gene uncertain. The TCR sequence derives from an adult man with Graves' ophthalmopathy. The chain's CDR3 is CASSLSMRNTDTQYF. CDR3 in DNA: TGCGCCAGCAGCTTGTCCATGCGGAACACAGATACGCAGTATTTT.